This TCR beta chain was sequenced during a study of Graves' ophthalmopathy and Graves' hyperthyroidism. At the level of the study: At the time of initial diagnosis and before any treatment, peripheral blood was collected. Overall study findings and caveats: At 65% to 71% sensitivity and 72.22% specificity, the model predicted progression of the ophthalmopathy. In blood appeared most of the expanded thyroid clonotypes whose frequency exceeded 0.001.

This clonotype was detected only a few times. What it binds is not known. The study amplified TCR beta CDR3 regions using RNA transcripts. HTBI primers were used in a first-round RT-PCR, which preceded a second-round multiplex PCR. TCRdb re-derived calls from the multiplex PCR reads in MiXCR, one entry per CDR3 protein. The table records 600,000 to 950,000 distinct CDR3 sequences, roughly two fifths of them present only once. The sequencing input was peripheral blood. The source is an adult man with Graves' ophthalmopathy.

CDR3 residues: CASSPGQVGAWDEQYF. The CDR3 nucleotides are TGTGCCAGCAGCCCAGGACAGGTTGGGGCTTGGGACGAGCAGTACTTC. The genes are TRBV5-5 and TRBJ2-7; 7 bases are a match to TRBD1. V lost 4 bases and J lost 5; bases outside the gene matches: 15. Germline V gene data show CDR1 as SGHKS and CDR2 as YYEKEE (reference sequence). The CDR3 runs 16 residues.